Following are 25 T cell receptor beta chains from one sample sequenced in a study of blood T cell repertoires in COVID-19. Assay: immunoSEQ multiplex PCR; the TCRdb copy retains only in-frame clones and omits some. Of some 150,000 clones listed, 85% to 90% are singletons. Sequenced material: peripheral blood. The receptors derive from a woman aged 80 or over in a cohort sampled during active or convalescent COVID-19.

In this sample, this clone turned up once. The CDR3 bases are TGTGCCAGCAGCTCCGGACGGGACTCTGGGGCCAACGTCCTGACTTTC. It is translated as CASSSGRDSGANVLTF. The V and J genes are TRBV27 and TRBJ2-6; D might be TRBD2 (5 bases). CDR3 length equals 16 residues. The germline CDR1 and CDR2 sequences are MNHEY and SMNVEV (reference sequence). The V end was cut by 6 bases, the J end by 0 bases, with 12 bases between.

The V call is TRBV5-1, the J call TRBJ2-4; 8 bases fit TRBD1. This CDR3 spans 15 amino acids. The germline CDR1 and CDR2 sequences are SGHRS and YFSETQ. After removal of 4 bases from V and 5 bases from J, the junction contained 8 bases not matched to a gene. The CDR3 nucleotides are TGCGCCAGCAGCAGGCTGGACAGGGTCCAAAACATTCAGTACTTC. This sequence encodes CASSRLDRVQNIQYF. Together with reference TRBV5-1 and TRBJ2-4, the CDR3 gives the full variable domain: KAGVTQTPRYLIKTRGQQVTLSCSPISGHRSVSWYQQTPGQGLQFLFEYFSETQRNKGNFPGRFSGRQFSNSRSEMNVSTLELGDSALYLCASSRLDRVQNIQYFGAGTRLSVL.

The V call is TRBV14, the J call TRBJ1-2; weak D call: TRBD1 (5 bases). V was clipped by 1 base and J by 6 bases, with 12 bases between them. The CDR3 extends over 14 amino acids. Germline CDR1 is SGHDN and CDR2 is FVKESK. Here the CDR3 DNA reads TGTGCCAGCAGCCAAGTAGGTGGGGCAGATGGCTACACCTTC. Translation gives CASSQVGGADGYTF.

The chain couples TRBV9 to TRBJ2-2; 7 bases are a match to TRBD1. Germline CDR1 and CDR2: SGDLS and YYNGEE. Trimming removed 4 bases from V and 6 bases from J; junction bases left unmatched: 9. The CDR3 has 15 residues. The CDR3 spells CASSLTLTGAGELFF. As DNA, the CDR3 is TGTGCCAGCAGCCTTACCCTTACAGGGGCCGGGGAGCTGTTTTTT.

The rearrangement uses TRBV6-5 and TRBJ2-7; D possibly corresponds to TRBD1 (6 bases). The CDR3 extends over 13 amino acids. V gave up 6 bases and J gave up 6 bases, with 15 bases separating them. CDR1 and CDR2 from the germline V gene are MNHEY and SVGAGI. The CDR3 region is CASSVDSWTEQYV. The CDR3 DNA reads TGTGCCAGCAGCGTGGACAGTTGGACCGAGCAGTACGTC.

This clone was found a few times. This specimen includes other DNA sequences encoding the same CDR3. The chain uses TRBV28 and TRBJ1-2; no reliable D call. CDR3 length equals 12 residues. Germline CDR1 reads MDHEN; CDR2 reads SYDVKM. Trimming removed 2 bases at V and 5 bases at J, with 6 bases between. The CDR3 DNA follows: TGTGCCAGCAGTTTAGATCGGTATGGCTACACCTTC. Translating gives CASSLDRYGYTF.

V and J are TRBV7-9 and TRBJ1-3; D is uncertain. The CDR3 has 12 amino acids. The germline CDR1 and CDR2 sequences are SEHNR and FQNEAQ (reference sequence). Between the trimmed V and J ends, which lost 7 bases and 4 bases, there was a span of 8 bases. Written as DNA, the CDR3 is TGTGCCAGCACAAGCCCCGGAAACACCATATATTTT. As protein: CASTSPGNTIYF. Based on the CDR3 plus reference TRBV7-9 and TRBJ1-3, the full variable domain is DTGVSQNPRHKITKRGQNVTFRCDPISEHNRLYWYRQTLGQGPEFLTYFQNEAQLEKSRLLSDRFSAERPKGSFSTLEIQRTEQGDSAMYLCASTSPGNTIYFGEGSWLTVV.

This sequence joins TRBV3-1 (or the pseudogene TRBV3-2) and TRBJ1-1; no clear D. The germline gives CDR1 LGHDT, CDR2 YNNKEL (reference sequence). The CDR3 covers 16 residues. Trimming took off 0 bases at V and 5 bases at J, with 16 bases between the two ends. Written as DNA, the CDR3 is TGTGCCAGCAGCCAAGACAGGACTCTGACGGGAACTGAAGCTTTCTTT. Residues: CASSQDRTLTGTEAFF.

This clone turned up a few times. The chain joins TRBV5-6 to TRBJ2-7, with a tentative D call TRBD2 (5 bases). V was pared by 0 bases and J by 3 bases, with 19 bases between. Germline assignment: CDR1 SGHDT and CDR2 YYEEEE. This CDR3 spans 17 amino acids. The CDR3 here is CASSLDLSEVRHYEQYF. Here the CDR3 DNA reads TGTGCCAGCAGCTTGGACCTTAGCGAGGTTAGGCACTACGAGCAGTACTTC.

DNA of the CDR3: TGTGCCACCAGTGATTTGCCCTCGAACTTAGGGGGCGAGAGCTCCTACAATGAGCAGTTCTTC. Translation gives CATSDLPSNLGGESSYNEQFF. The chain employs TRBV24-1 and TRBJ2-1; TRBD1 matches 7 bases. V dropped 0 bases and J dropped 0; count of bases not matched to a gene: 16. The CDR3 is 21 residues long. Germline CDR1 reads KGHDR; CDR2 reads SFDVKD.

The chain has TRBV20-1 and TRBJ1-1; D ambiguous. With 5 bases removed from V and 9 bases from J, the gap between germline ends came to 13 bases. Germline-derived CDR1 and CDR2 are DFQATT and SNEGSKA (reference sequence). The CDR3 loop spans 11 amino acids. In DNA, the CDR3 is TGCAGTGCTCGACCTGAGACAAAAGCTTTCTTT. Translated: CSARPETKAFF.

The gene calls are TRBV6-5 and TRBJ2-3; TRBD2 might be the D (5 bases). V lost 6 bases to trimming and J lost 4 bases, with 11 bases between them. The CDR3 extends over 13 amino acids. CDR1 and CDR2 (germline): MNHEY, SVGAGI. The CDR3 DNA reads as TGTGCCAGCAGACTAGTTGTGTCAGATACGCAGTATTTT. This codes for CASRLVVSDTQYF.

This clone was seen once. The rearrangement joins TRBV2 to TRBJ1-1; D is unresolved. The CDR3 extends over 16 amino acids. V lost 3 bases and J 7 bases, leaving 21 bases between the germline ends. From germline, CDR1 is SNHLY and CDR2 FYNNEI. The CDR3 sequence is CASSEVGGGPGGEAFF. CDR3 DNA sequence: TGTGCCAGCAGTGAGGTCGGTGGAGGGCCAGGAGGTGAAGCTTTCTTT.

This rearrangement joins TRBV6-6 to TRBJ2-3, with D possibly being TRBD2 (7 bases). This CDR3 comprises 15 residues. Per germline, CDR1 MNHNY and CDR2 SVGAGI (reference sequence). V gave up 8 bases and J gave up 7 bases, with 22 bases separating them. Here the CDR3 reads CASRLARGRMNTQYF. DNA of the CDR3: TGTGCCAGCCGACTAGCAAGGGGGAGAATGAATACGCAGTATTTT.

The chain joins TRBV27 to TRBJ1-5, with 9 bases identical to TRBD1. This CDR3 has 14 residues. The germline CDR1 and CDR2 sequences are MNHEY and SMNVEV (reference sequence). With V trimmed by 6 bases and J by 3 bases, 3 bases remained unmatched. In nucleotides, the CDR3 is TGTGCCAGCAGCGGACAGGGGATCAATCAGCCCCAGCATTTT. It yields the protein CASSGQGINQPQHF.

CDR3 amino acids: CASSQTSGNTGELFF. DNA of the CDR3: TGTGCCAGCAGTCAGACTAGCGGAAACACCGGGGAGCTGTTTTTT. The chain uses TRBV5-4 and TRBJ2-2, with TRBD2 identical over 9 bases. The CDR3 sequence is 15 residues long. Trimming cost V 5 bases and J 2 bases; bases outside gene matches: 4. Germline loops: CDR1 SGHNT, CDR2 YYREEE (reference sequence).

This clone has only one observation. The genes are TRBV24-1 and TRBJ2-2; 12 nucleotides align to TRBD2. V trimming: 3 bases; J trimming: 3 bases; junction bases outside the gene matches: 4. Germline V gives CDR1 KGHDR, CDR2 SFDVKD. The CDR3 contains 17 residues. The CDR3 sequence is CATSDASSGGDTGELFF. For the CDR3, the DNA is TGTGCCACCAGTGATGCCTCTAGCGGGGGGGACACCGGGGAGCTGTTTTTT.

V usage is TRBV19 and J usage is TRBJ1-3; TRBD1 agrees at 8 bases. Trimming cost V 4 bases and J 0 bases; bases outside gene matches: 17. The CDR3 runs 20 residues. Germline loops: CDR1 LNHDA, CDR2 SQIVND (reference sequence). The CDR3 is CASSTGFFRQGIFSGNTIYF. The CDR3 DNA sequence: TGTGCCAGTAGTACGGGGTTTTTTCGACAGGGGATATTCTCTGGAAACACCATATATTTT.

The CDR3 spells CASSYSSYNEQFF. Here the CDR3 DNA reads TGTGCCAGCAGTTACAGTAGCTACAATGAGCAGTTCTTC. The V gene is TRBV6-5, the J gene TRBJ2-1, with D unresolved. CDR1 and CDR2 (germline): MNHEY, SVGAGI. The CDR3 runs 13 residues. Trimming took off 2 bases at V and 3 bases at J, with 5 bases between the two ends.

CDR3 in amino acids: CASSYSGPSGIYNEQFF. The CDR3 DNA sequence: TGTGCCAGCAGTTACTCTGGGCCTAGCGGGATTTACAATGAGCAGTTCTTC. This chain uses TRBV6-2 or TRBV6-3 with TRBJ2-1; 9 bases map to TRBD2. Germline values: CDR1 MNHEY, CDR2 SVGEGT. V lost 0 bases and J lost 4; bases outside the gene matches: 7. CDR3 length equals 17 residues.

The chain combines TRBV7-9 with TRBJ2-1, with 7 bases identical to TRBD1. V gave up 4 bases and J gave up 0 bases; unmatched junction bases: 6. Germline loops: CDR1 SEHNR, CDR2 FQNEAQ (reference sequence). The CDR3 spans 16 residues. CDR3 sequence (DNA): TGTGCCAGCAGCTACCTACAGGGGAGCTCCTACAATGAGCAGTTCTTC. Translation: CASSYLQGSSYNEQFF. Combining the CDR3 with reference TRBV7-9 and TRBJ2-1 gives the whole variable domain DTGVSQNPRHKITKRGQNVTFRCDPISEHNRLYWYRQTLGQGPEFLTYFQNEAQLEKSRLLSDRFSAERPKGSFSTLEIQRTEQGDSAMYLCASSYLQGSSYNEQFFGPGTRLTVL.

The V and J genes are TRBV3-1 (or the pseudogene TRBV3-2) and TRBJ2-1; 10 nucleotides agree with TRBD2. The length of the CDR3 is 19 residues. V was pared by 1 base and J by 1 base, with 10 bases of the junction left unmatched. CDR1 is LGHDT and CDR2 is YNNKEL in the germline V gene (reference sequence). The CDR3 nucleotides read TGTGCCAGCAGCCAAGTGGCGGTAGCGGGAGGCGATTCCTACAATGAGCAGTTCTTC. Residues: CASSQVAVAGGDSYNEQFF.

The J gene is TRBJ2-2, the V gene TRBV4-3; D possibly corresponds to TRBD2 (7 bases). The ends were cut back, 2 bases at V and 0 bases at J, with 22 bases in the middle. The length of the CDR3 is 20 residues. CDR1 and CDR2 from the germline V gene are LGHNA and YSLEER. CDR3 sequence (DNA): TGCGCCAGCAGCCAATACTTTTTTCAAGGGGGGGGCCCGAACACCGGGGAGCTGTTTTTT. This sequence encodes CASSQYFFQGGGPNTGELFF.

This clone was detected only a few times. The V gene is TRBV6-5, the J gene TRBJ1-1, with unresolved D. The CDR3 runs to 13 residues. Germline CDR1 is MNHEY and CDR2 is SVGAGI. V was pared by 10 bases and J by 10 bases, with 22 bases between. Here the CDR3 reads CATTSEEGLTAFF. CDR3 nucleotide sequence: TGTGCCACAACGTCAGAGGAGGGTCTAACAGCTTTCTTT.

V and J are TRBV3-1 (or the pseudogene TRBV3-2) and TRBJ1-6; 7 nucleotides line up with TRBD1. Germline CDR1 reads LGHDT; CDR2 reads YNNKEL (reference sequence). The CDR3 is 15 residues long. V was pared by 1 base and J by 7 bases, with 4 bases of the junction left unmatched. The chain's CDR3 is CASSQGDSENSPLHF. The CDR3 nucleotides are TGTGCCAGCAGCCAAGGGGACAGCGAGAATTCACCCCTCCACTTT.